This entry describes one T cell receptor beta chain. The data derive from a study of identical twins. TCRdb called the 5' RACE reads again in MiXCR, with one record for every CDR3 protein. This sample yields around 490,000 distinct CDR3 sequences, of which 20% to 25% are seen a single time; around 0.48% belongs to the top ten. With 5 bases clipped from V and 9 bases from J, the junction kept 14 bases outside the gene matches. Germline CDR1 DFQATT, CDR2 SNEGSKA (reference sequence). The CDR3 has 16 residues. These sequences were also reported in another study, on yellow fever vaccine responses in identical twins.

The material sequenced was CD4+ T cells sorted from blood. The origin of this receptor is a woman aged 18-35 years in good health. The chain joins TRBV20-1 to TRBJ2-1, with 12 bases matching TRBD2. The CDR3: CSAPQILAGGPGEQFF. The CDR3 region has the DNA TGCAGTGCTCCACAAATACTAGCGGGAGGCCCGGGTGAGCAGTTCTTC.